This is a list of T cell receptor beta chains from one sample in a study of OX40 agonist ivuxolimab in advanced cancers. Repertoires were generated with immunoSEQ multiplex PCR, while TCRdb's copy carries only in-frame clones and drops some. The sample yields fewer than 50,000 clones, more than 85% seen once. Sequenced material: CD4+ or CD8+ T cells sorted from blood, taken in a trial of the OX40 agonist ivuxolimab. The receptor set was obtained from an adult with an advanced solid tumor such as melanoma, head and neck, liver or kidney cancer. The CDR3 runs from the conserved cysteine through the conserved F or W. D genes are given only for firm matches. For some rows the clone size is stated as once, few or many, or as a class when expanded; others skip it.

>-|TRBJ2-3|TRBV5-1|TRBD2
CASSLVAGGADTQYF
TGCGCCAGCAGCTTGGTGGCGGGGGGGGCAGATACGCAGTATTTT
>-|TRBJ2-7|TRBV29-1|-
CSVEDPTRYEQYF
TGCAGCGTTGAAGATCCTACGAGGTACGAGCAGTACTTC
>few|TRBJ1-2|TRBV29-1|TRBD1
CSVEGQGRYGYTF
TGCAGCGTTGAAGGACAGGGGAGGTATGGCTACACCTTC
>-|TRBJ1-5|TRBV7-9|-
CASSLVHQPQHF
TGTGCCAGCAGCTTAGTCCATCAGCCCCAGCATTTT
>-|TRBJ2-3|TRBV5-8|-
CASSLGPDGSLTDTQYF
TGTGCCAGCAGCTTGGGACCCGACGGGTCGTTGACAGATACGCAGTATTTT
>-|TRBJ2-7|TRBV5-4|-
CASSLQGSSYEQYF
TGTGCCAGCAGCTTGCAGGGTAGCTCCTACGAGCAGTACTTC
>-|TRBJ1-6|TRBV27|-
CASSYLGVSGTRGNSPLHF
TGTGCCAGCAGTTACCTAGGGGTGTCAGGGACCAGAGGTAATTCACCCCTCCACTTT
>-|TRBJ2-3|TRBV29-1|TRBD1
CSVSGDRGFDTQYF
TGCAGCGTCTCCGGGGACAGGGGCTTCGATACGCAGTATTTT
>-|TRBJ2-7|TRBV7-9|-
CATFPHYEQYF
TGTGCCACCTTTCCCCACTACGAGCAGTACTTC
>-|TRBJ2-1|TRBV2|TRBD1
CASTSLDRGSEQFF
TGTGCCAGTACCTCCTTGGACAGGGGTAGTGAGCAGTTCTTC
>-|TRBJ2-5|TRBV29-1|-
CSVDWSGETQYF
TGCAGCGTTGACTGGTCCGGGGAGACCCAGTACTTC
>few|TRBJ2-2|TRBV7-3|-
CASSLQQVSNTGELFF
TGTGCCAGCAGCTTACAACAGGTCTCGAACACCGGGGAGCTGTTTTTT
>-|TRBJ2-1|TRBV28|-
CASNPPGLNNEQFF
TGTGCCAGCAACCCTCCGGGACTTAACAATGAGCAGTTCTTC
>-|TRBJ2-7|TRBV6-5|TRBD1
CASSYGTGGSYEQYF
TGTGCCAGCAGTTACGGAACAGGGGGCTCGTACGAGCAGTACTTC
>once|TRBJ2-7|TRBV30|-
CAWSTGASYEQYF
TGTGCCTGGAGTACCGGGGCCTCCTACGAGCAGTACTTC
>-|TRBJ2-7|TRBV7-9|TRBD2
CASSLLAGGFEQYF
TGTGCCAGCAGCTTACTAGCGGGAGGGTTCGAGCAGTACTTC
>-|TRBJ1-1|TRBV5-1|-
CASSSGQPNTEAFF
TGCGCCAGCAGCTCCGGACAGCCGAACACTGAAGCTTTCTTT
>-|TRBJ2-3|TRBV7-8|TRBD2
CASKLAGPTDTQYF
TGTGCCAGCAAACTAGCGGGGCCCACAGATACGCAGTATTTT
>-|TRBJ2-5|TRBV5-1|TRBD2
CASSLGLAGGEETQYF
TGCGCCAGCAGCTTAGGACTAGCGGGAGGGGAAGAGACCCAGTACTTC
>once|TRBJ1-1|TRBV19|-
CASSIGGQGGLSPEAFF
TGTGCCAGTAGTATAGGGGGGCAGGGAGGATTGTCGCCTGAAGCTTTCTTT
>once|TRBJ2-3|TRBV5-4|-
CASSFWGRSDTQYF
TGTGCCAGCAGCTTTTGGGGTCGTTCAGATACGCAGTATTTT
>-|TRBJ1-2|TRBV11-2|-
CASSPSWQLLNYGYTF
TGTGCCAGCAGCCCTTCATGGCAGCTACTTAACTATGGCTACACCTTC
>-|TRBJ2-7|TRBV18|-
CASSPIRGGEQYF
TGTGCCAGCTCACCCATACGGGGTGGGGAGCAGTACTTC
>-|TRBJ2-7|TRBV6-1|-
CASSSIQGYEQYF
TGTGCCAGCAGTTCGATACAGGGTTACGAGCAGTACTTC
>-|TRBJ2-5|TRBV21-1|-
CASRRGTGAQETQYF
TGTGCCAGCAGACGAGGAACAGGGGCCCAAGAGACCCAGTACTTC
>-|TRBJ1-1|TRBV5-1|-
CASSLGGPTEAFF
TGCGCCAGCAGCTTGGGAGGGCCCACTGAAGCTTTCTTT
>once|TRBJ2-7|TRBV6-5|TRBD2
CASRLAGEMYEQYF
TGTGCCAGCAGATTAGCGGGAGAGATGTACGAGCAGTACTTC
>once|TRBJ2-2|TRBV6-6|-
CASSRSPDGELFF
TGTGCCAGCAGTCGAAGTCCGGACGGGGAGCTGTTTTTT
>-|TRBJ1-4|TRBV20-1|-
CSGFEGEKLFF
TGCAGTGGATTTGAGGGGGAAAAACTGTTTTTT
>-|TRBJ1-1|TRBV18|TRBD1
CASSPPGQGSLNTEAFF
TGTGCCAGCTCACCGCCGGGACAGGGGAGCTTGAACACTGAAGCTTTCTTT
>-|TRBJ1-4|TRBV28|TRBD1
CASSGTGPNEKLFF
TGTGCCAGCAGTGGGACAGGTCCTAATGAAAAACTGTTTTTT
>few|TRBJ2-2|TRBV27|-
CASSLHTGELFF
TGTGCCAGCAGCCTACACACCGGGGAGCTGTTTTTT
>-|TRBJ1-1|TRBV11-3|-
CASSASRDMNTEAFF
TGTGCCAGCAGCGCCTCTCGAGACATGAACACTGAAGCTTTCTTT
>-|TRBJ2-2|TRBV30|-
CAWSVRGELFF
TGTGCCTGGAGTGTCCGCGGGGAGCTGTTTTTT
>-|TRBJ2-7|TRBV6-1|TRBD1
CASSAIFQGQGDFRQYF
TGTGCCAGCAGTGCTATCTTCCAGGGACAGGGAGATTTTAGGCAGTACTTC
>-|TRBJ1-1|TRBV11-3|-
CASSPYKTQMNTEAFF
TGTGCCAGCAGCCCTTACAAGACACAAATGAACACTGAAGCTTTCTTT